This T cell receptor (beta chain) was sequenced during a study of cytomegalovirus exposure and HLA in healthy donors. Study-level findings and limits: Within a later analysis, the majority of CMV-associated TCR beta chains appeared HLA-restricted.

The germline V gene has CDR1 SGHAT and CDR2 FQNNGV. The V gene lost 2 bases and the J gene lost 0 bases, with 13 bases spanning the gap. CDR3 size: 16 residues. Worth noting for this clone: Its antigen is undetermined.

With 60 Vbeta and 13 Jbeta primers, the PCR was carried out. Assay: immunoSEQ multiplex PCR; the TCRdb copy retains only in-frame clones and omits some. This table has under 200,000 clones, more than 60% appearing once. Specimen: PBMCs. The chain couples TRBV11-2 to TRBJ2-5, with a possible D match to TRBD2 (6 bases). This receptor was identified in a male donor in good health and CMV-seronegative. CDR3: CASSLRGAGYQETQYF. The CDR3 DNA is TGTGCCAGCAGCTTAAGAGGGGCGGGATACCAAGAGACCCAGTACTTC.